Given below is one T cell receptor (beta chain) in context. As yet, its antigen is unknown. Trimming left V 7 bases short and J 6 bases short, with 21 bases between. Germline V gives CDR1 MNHEY, CDR2 SVGAGI. The CDR3 spans 15 residues. Produced via immunoSEQ multiplex PCR; TCRdb's table is partial and in-frame only. The sample has tens of thousands of clones; roughly three quarters are singletons. Over chemoradiotherapy, repertoires were sampled more than once. These data are taken from a study of chemoradiotherapy in HPV16-positive cancers. Study conclusions and caveats: Non-HPV-specific T cells did not expand in tumors during treatment, whereas candidate HPV-specific clones and E7-related motifs did. Better recurrence-free survival went with HPV-responsive T-cell expansion in HPV16-positive patients.

Sequences were derived from blood, sampled from a patient who underwent chemoradiotherapy. The clonotype comes from a human donor with HPV-associated anogenital cancer. The rearrangement uses TRBV6-5 and TRBJ1-2, with TRBD1 as a possible D gene (5 bases). CDR3 bases: TGTGCCAGCATTCCGTCGGGACTCAGCCGGGATGGCTACACCTTC. It encodes CASIPSGLSRDGYTF.